Each of the 8 T cell receptor beta chains below was sequenced from the same sample in a study of technical replicates of blood from a few donors. Only in-frame clones appear in the TCRdb table, and some are missing; sequencing was by immunoSEQ multiplex PCR. The sample holds 85,000 to 90,000 clones; 92% are singletons and the top ten take roughly 0.25%. The specimen was T cells isolated from PBMCs. The receptors shown here come from a human donor in good health.

This clone was detected a few times. This chain connects TRBV6-5 to TRBJ2-7, with D hard to call. Trimming left V 5 bases short and J 2 bases short, with 7 bases between. From germline, CDR1 is MNHEY and CDR2 SVGAGI. The CDR3 is made up of 12 amino acids. Here the CDR3 DNA reads TGTGCCAGCAGTACGCACACCTACGAGCAGTACTTC. It codes for CASSTHTYEQYF.

The rearrangement links TRBV5-1 to TRBJ1-1; the match to TRBD1 covers 7 bases. CDR3 length: 16 residues. V was pared by 0 bases and J by 1 base, with 6 bases of the junction left unmatched. Germline lookup yields CDR1 SGHRS and CDR2 YFSETQ. CDR3 in DNA: TGCGCCAGCAGCTTGGGGGGCAGGGGGAGGAACACTGAAGCTTTCTTT. The encoded protein is CASSLGGRGRNTEAFF.

The chain carries TRBV6-5 and TRBJ2-5, with 9 bases aligning to TRBD1. The V segment lost 2 bases and the J segment 9 bases; nucleotides outside the gene matches: 10. The germline gives CDR1 MNHEY, CDR2 SVGAGI. This CDR3 region has 15 residues. DNA for the CDR3: TGTGCCAGCAGTTACGCCGGGACAGGGATTGTGTCCCAGTACTTC. Amino acid sequence: CASSYAGTGIVSQYF.

This chain connects TRBV2 to TRBJ1-2; TRBD1 aligns across 8 bases. The CDR3 runs to 12 residues. In germline, CDR1 is SNHLY, CDR2 FYNNEI. The V and J ends lost 6 bases and 6 bases, in that order; junction bases with no gene match: 3. The CDR3 sequence: CASRQGAHGYTF. The CDR3 bases are TGTGCCAGCAGGCAGGGGGCACATGGCTACACCTTC.

This clone has a count of ten or more. The chain links TRBV5-4 to TRBJ1-2, with D maybe TRBD1 (6 bases). Looked up from germline, CDR1 is SGHNT and CDR2 is YYREEE (reference sequence). V lost 0 bases to trimming and J lost 7 bases, with 16 bases between them. The CDR3 length is 15 residues. The CDR3 loop reads CASSLAQTGPGGYTF. Here the CDR3 DNA reads TGTGCCAGCAGCTTGGCGCAGACAGGACCAGGTGGCTACACCTTC.

The chain is built from TRBV4-1 and TRBJ1-5; a possible D gene is TRBD1 (6 bases). V was trimmed by 3 bases and J by 5 bases, leaving 14 bases between them. Germline CDR1 reads MGHRA; CDR2 reads YSYEKL. The CDR3 runs to 15 residues. CDR3 sequence: CASSQYRTEDQPQHF. The CDR3 DNA is TGCGCCAGCAGCCAGTATAGGACAGAAGATCAGCCCCAGCATTTT.

CDR3 bases: TGCGCCAGCAGCTTGAGCGGTTATAGCACAGATACGCAGTATTTT. This encodes CASSLSGYSTDTQYF. V gene TRBV5-1 combines with J gene TRBJ2-3; weak D call: TRBD2 (5 bases). V lost 1 base, J lost 0 bases, and 9 bases lay in between. Germline assignment: CDR1 SGHRS and CDR2 YFSETQ. The CDR3 covers 15 residues.

The V call is TRBV5-6, the J call TRBJ2-5; no firm D call. The V end lost 6 bases, the J end lost 5 bases, and 8 bases lay between the germline ends. CDR1 and CDR2 from the germline V gene are SGHDT and YYEEEE. This CDR3 region has 11 residues. CDR3 region: CASTLGETQYF. DNA for the CDR3: TGTGCCAGCACCCTCGGGGAGACCCAGTACTTC.